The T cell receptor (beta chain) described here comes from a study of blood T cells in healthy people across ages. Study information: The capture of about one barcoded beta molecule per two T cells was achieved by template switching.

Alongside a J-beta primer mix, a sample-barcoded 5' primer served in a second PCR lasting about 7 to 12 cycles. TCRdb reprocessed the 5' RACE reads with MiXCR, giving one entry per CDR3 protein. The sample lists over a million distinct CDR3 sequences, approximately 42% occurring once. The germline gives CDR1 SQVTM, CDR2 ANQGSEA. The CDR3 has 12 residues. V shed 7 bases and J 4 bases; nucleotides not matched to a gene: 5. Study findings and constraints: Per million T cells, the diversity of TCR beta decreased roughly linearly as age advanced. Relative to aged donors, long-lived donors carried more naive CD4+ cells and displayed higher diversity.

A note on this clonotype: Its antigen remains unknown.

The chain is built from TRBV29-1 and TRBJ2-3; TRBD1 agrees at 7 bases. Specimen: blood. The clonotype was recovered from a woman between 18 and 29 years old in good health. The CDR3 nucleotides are TGCAGCGCCGCCGACAGGGCAGATACGCAGTATTTT. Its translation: CSAADRADTQYF.